This is a list of T cell receptor beta chains from one sample in a study of T cells after yellow fever vaccination. In TCRdb, the 5' RACE reads were re-called with MiXCR into one record per CDR3 protein. The sample has hundreds of thousands of distinct CDR3 sequences, around 12% seen once. The source material was CD4+ T cells sorted from PBMCs, sampled 15 days after the yellow fever booster vaccination. These receptor sequences come from a man younger than 30 who received the YFV17D yellow fever vaccine. The CDR3 runs from the conserved cysteine through the conserved F or W. D genes are given only for firm matches.

d_call | j_call | v_call | cdr3_aa
. | TRBJ1-5 | TRBV4-3 | CASSQVWVQVQPQHF
. | TRBJ1-1 | TRBV28 | CASSLWGGSDTEAFF
. | TRBJ2-3 | TRBV20-1 | CSARSSVVVSDTQYF
. | TRBJ2-2 | TRBV4-2 | CASRRPGTLNTGELFF
. | TRBJ2-3 | TRBV5-1 | CASSLTRTVPTDTQYF
. | TRBJ2-7 | TRBV2 | CASKRGTAYEQYF
TRBD1 | TRBJ2-5 | TRBV6-1 | CASTLDRAETQYF
. | TRBJ2-3 | TRBV9 | CASSRRAPPDTQYF
. | TRBJ1-1 | TRBV6-5 | CASSYSRQQNTEAFF
. | TRBJ2-5 | TRBV3-1 | CASSKEGETQYF
. | TRBJ1-1 | TRBV4-3 | CASSQDLAGGWTEAFF
. | TRBJ2-3 | TRBV4-2 | CASSQGRGPGDTQYF
. | TRBJ1-2 | TRBV7-2 | CASSFGGLTNYGYTF
. | TRBJ2-1 | TRBV7-3 | CASSPPASYNEQFF
TRBD1 | TRBJ1-2 | TRBV7-2 | CASSGQGIYGYTF
TRBD2 | TRBJ2-1 | TRBV4-2 | CASSQVNSGGRDFPFF
. | TRBJ2-4 | TRBV18 | CASSPQGFRNIQYF
. | TRBJ2-2 | TRBV12-3/TRBV12-4 | CASTSRTTNTGELFF
. | TRBJ2-2 | TRBV5-1 | CASSLGGAHTGELFF
. | TRBJ2-3 | TRBV14 | CASSQRAFTDTQYF
. | TRBJ2-3 | TRBV9 | CASSVLVASTDTQYF
. | TRBJ2-7 | TRBV5-6 | CASSFRGRRDEQYF
. | TRBJ2-3 | TRBV5-1 | CASSLADSADTQYF
. | TRBJ1-1 | TRBV12-3/TRBV12-4 | CASRERDTNTEAFF
. | TRBJ1-6 | TRBV7-2 | CASSLGLAYNSPLHF
TRBD1 | TRBJ2-7 | TRBV2 | CASLRQGSSYEQYF
. | TRBJ2-3 | TRBV12-1 | CASSNLRGTDTQYF
TRBD1 | TRBJ1-2 | TRBV6-2/TRBV6-3 | CASATGVYGYTF
TRBD1 | TRBJ2-3 | TRBV7-2 | CASSLAGGQGDTQYF
TRBD2 | TRBJ2-3 | TRBV2 | CASREGSGETDTQYF
. | TRBJ1-2 | TRBV7-9 | CASTPGRGYGYTF
. | TRBJ2-2 | TRBV5-6 | CASSLSAGTGELFF
. | TRBJ1-1 | TRBV12-3/TRBV12-4 | CASRLSDVNTEAFF
TRBD2 | TRBJ2-2 | TRBV7-3 | CASSFGHGALAGNTGELFF
. | TRBJ1-2 | TRBV11-2 | CASSLVRAGDYGYTF
TRBD1 | TRBJ2-2 | TRBV6-2/TRBV6-3 | CASSQDRDGGELFF
TRBD1 | TRBJ2-4 | TRBV7-2 | CASSERTGFEYIQYF
. | TRBJ1-4 | TRBV29-1 | CSVMLSPGEKLFF
. | TRBJ1-2 | TRBV5-4 | CASSLSRGAGYTF
. | TRBJ2-3 | TRBV5-1 | CASSLDKDTDTQYF
TRBD1 | TRBJ1-1 | TRBV7-6 | CASSHQSRGVNTEAFF
. | TRBJ1-5 | TRBV6-1 | CASSDKGLTVSNQPQHF
TRBD1 | TRBJ2-3 | TRBV5-4 | CASSIGQGTDTQYF
. | TRBJ2-2 | TRBV7-2 | CASSLSQGNTGELFF
. | TRBJ2-3 | TRBV6-6 | CASNPGSGTDTQYF
. | TRBJ1-2 | TRBV6-2/TRBV6-3 | CASSYYEVIRTNYGYTF
. | TRBJ2-2 | TRBV12-3/TRBV12-4 | CASGGPISTGELFF
TRBD2 | TRBJ2-1 | TRBV6-2/TRBV6-3 | CASAKSGGSEQFF
. | TRBJ2-5 | TRBV20-1 | CSAKRRLETQYF
. | TRBJ2-2 | TRBV5-4 | CASSLGGQQPYTGELFF
TRBD1 | TRBJ1-4 | TRBV25-1 | CASRALLGGGRGEKLFF
TRBD2 | TRBJ2-7 | TRBV10-3 | CATGGLAGPYEQYF
TRBD1 | TRBJ1-5 | TRBV6-2/TRBV6-3 | CASRYDRGGDQPQHF